These 12 T cell receptor beta chains originate from one sample sequenced in a study of T cells in Graves' hyperthyroidism and ophthalmopathy. RNA transcripts gave rise to amplified TCR beta CDR3 regions. When the TCR CDR3 underwent first-round RT-PCR, the HTBI primer set was used. TCRdb reanalysed the multiplex PCR reads using MiXCR and keeps one entry per CDR3 protein. The data show 500,000 or so distinct CDR3 sequences, with 15% to 20% seen just once and roughly 18% held by the top ten. Sequencing used blood. These receptor sequences come from a woman aged 18 to 35 with Graves' ophthalmopathy.

As concerns this clonotype: A much larger clone is a single base away; this may be a read error. The chain combines TRBV20-1 with TRBJ2-1, with 7 nucleotides matching TRBD2. After removal of 5 bases from V and 7 bases from J, the junction contained 8 bases not matched to a gene. Germline V gene lookup returns CDR1 DFQATT and CDR2 SNEGSKA (reference sequence). CDR3 size: 13 residues. The CDR3 region is CSAPLGGGNEQFF. CDR3 nucleotides: TGCAGTGCTCCTTTGGGGGGAGGGAATGAGCAGTTCTTC.

This clonotype has ten or more counts. The gene calls are TRBV28 and TRBJ2-1, with D perhaps matching TRBD2 (6 bases). The CDR3 length is 14 residues. V was pared by 2 bases and J by 12 bases, with 17 bases between. Germline V gene data show CDR1 as MDHEN and CDR2 as SYDVKM. This CDR3 reads CASSLEVGTEGQFF. The CDR3 DNA is TGTGCCAGCAGTTTAGAGGTGGGGACGGAGGGGCAGTTCTTC.

This clonotype was recorded a few times. The gene calls are TRBV19 and TRBJ2-7; D is unresolved. This CDR3 is 13 amino acids long. Per the germline V gene, CDR1 is LNHDA and CDR2 is SQIVND (reference sequence). Trimming stripped 3 bases from V and 5 bases from J, with 11 bases between. The CDR3 DNA sequence: TGTGCCAGTAGTATCGGAGAGATCAACGAGCAGTACTTC. Encoded protein: CASSIGEINEQYF.

This clonotype was found many times. The chain employs TRBV20-1 and TRBJ1-5; D is ambiguous. Trimming pared 3 bases from V and 1 base from J, leaving 7 bases between. The CDR3 has 13 amino acids. CDR1 and CDR2 from the germline V gene are DFQATT and SNEGSKA (reference sequence). CDR3 residues: CSARAQSNQPQHF. As DNA, the CDR3 is TGCAGTGCTAGGGCCCAGAGCAATCAGCCCCAGCATTTT.

This clonotype was seen many times. This chain joins TRBV3-1 and TRBJ1-4, with unresolved D. Germline V lookup: CDR1 LGHDT, CDR2 YNNKEL (reference sequence). V lost 1 base and J lost 4, with 19 bases in between. The CDR3 loop spans 18 amino acids. CDR3 sequence reads: CASSQVTTLRSFNEKLFF. For the CDR3, the DNA is TGTGCCAGCAGCCAAGTGACTACCCTTCGCTCATTTAATGAAAAACTGTTTTTT.

At least ten counts were recorded for this clonotype. J is TRBJ1-5 and V is TRBV12-3 or TRBV12-4, with 8 positions matching TRBD1. The CDR3 covers 15 residues. With 4 bases clipped from V and 0 bases from J, the junction kept 2 bases outside the gene matches. Here the CDR3 DNA reads TGTGCCAGCAGTTACGACAGGGGTAGCAATCAGCCCCAGCATTTT. This encodes CASSYDRGSNQPQHF.

The gene calls are TRBV10-3 and TRBJ1-2; D might be TRBD1 (5 bases). Deletions cut 4 bases from V and 6 bases from J, with 12 bases between. The CDR3 has 13 amino acids. CDR1 is ENHRY, CDR2 SYGVKD, per germline. CDR3 region: CAISAAGTDGYTF. The DNA of the CDR3 is TGTGCCATCAGTGCGGCCGGGACGGATGGCTACACCTTC.

The chain joins TRBV29-1 to TRBJ2-5; 8 positions match TRBD1. Germline loops: CDR1 SQVTM, CDR2 ANQGSEA. Trimming removed 6 bases from V and 3 bases from J; junction bases left unmatched: 6. The CDR3 covers 13 residues. The CDR3 is CSVDTGGEETQYF. The CDR3 nucleotides are TGCAGCGTCGATACAGGGGGAGAAGAGACCCAGTACTTC.

This clonotype was seen a handful of times. The V and J genes are TRBV14 and TRBJ2-7, with TRBD2 matching 10 bases. The ends lost 4 bases at V and 3 bases at J; junction bases unmatched: 3. Germline CDR1 SGHDN, CDR2 FVKESK. The CDR3 has 14 amino acids. CDR3 protein: CASSRTSGDYEQYF. CDR3 nucleotide sequence: TGTGCCAGCAGCCGGACTAGCGGAGACTACGAGCAGTACTTC.

The genes are TRBV6-1 and TRBJ1-6; unclear D gene. The germline V and J ends were trimmed by 0 bases and 0 bases, with 9 bases remaining between them. This CDR3 contains 17 residues. The V gene's germline CDR1 is MNHNS and CDR2 SASEGT. CDR3 sequence reads: CASSEAGRSSYNSPLHF. For the CDR3, the DNA is TGTGCCAGCAGTGAAGCGGGCAGGAGCTCCTATAATTCACCCCTCCACTTT.

This clonotype was detected only a few times. The chain couples TRBV18 to TRBJ2-1, with D unclear. In germline, CDR1 is KGHSH, CDR2 LQKENI. V lost 0 bases and J 2 bases, leaving 11 bases between the germline ends. The CDR3 totals 16 residues. The CDR3 nucleotides read TGTGCCAGCTCACCACCGGATCCAGTTCCCTACAATGAGCAGTTCTTC. It yields the protein CASSPPDPVPYNEQFF.

This clonotype was observed a single time. This may be a read error: a much more frequent sequence differs by one nucleotide. This sequence joins TRBV3-1 and TRBJ2-7; D is unresolved. The J call is in doubt because the DNA end fits TRBJ2-1 better. Germline CDR1 reads LGHDT; CDR2 reads YNNKEL (reference sequence). There are 13 residues in the CDR3. CDR3 sequence (DNA): TGTGCCAGCAGCCAAATAAATGGATACGAGCAGTTCTTC. This sequence encodes CASSQINGYEQFF.